This TCR beta chain stems from a study of blood T cell repertoires in COVID-19. Clones were read by immunoSEQ multiplex PCR, and TCRdb kept only the in-frame ones, dropping some. In the table there are about 350,000 clones, approximately 84% of which are singletons. CDR1 and CDR2 (germline): SNHLY, FYNNEI. This CDR3 has 14 amino acids. V was clipped by 10 bases and J by 3 bases, with 18 bases between them. V and J are TRBV2 and TRBJ1-1, with a weak D call TRBD1 (6 bases). Sequencing used PBMCs or T cells enriched from blood (not recorded which). This TCR derives from a woman aged 25 to 39 who had recovered from COVID-19. Here the CDR3 reads CATRLGGGDTEAFF. The CDR3, as DNA: TGTGCCACCAGGCTGGGTGGGGGCGACACTGAAGCTTTCTTT. Complete variable domain (other parts from reference TRBV2 and TRBJ1-1): EPEVTQTPSHQVTQMGQEVILRCVPISNHLYFYWYRQILGQKVEFLVSFYNNEISEKSEIFDDQFSVERPDGSNFTLKIRSTKLEDSAMYFCATRLGGGDTEAFFGQGTRLTVV.